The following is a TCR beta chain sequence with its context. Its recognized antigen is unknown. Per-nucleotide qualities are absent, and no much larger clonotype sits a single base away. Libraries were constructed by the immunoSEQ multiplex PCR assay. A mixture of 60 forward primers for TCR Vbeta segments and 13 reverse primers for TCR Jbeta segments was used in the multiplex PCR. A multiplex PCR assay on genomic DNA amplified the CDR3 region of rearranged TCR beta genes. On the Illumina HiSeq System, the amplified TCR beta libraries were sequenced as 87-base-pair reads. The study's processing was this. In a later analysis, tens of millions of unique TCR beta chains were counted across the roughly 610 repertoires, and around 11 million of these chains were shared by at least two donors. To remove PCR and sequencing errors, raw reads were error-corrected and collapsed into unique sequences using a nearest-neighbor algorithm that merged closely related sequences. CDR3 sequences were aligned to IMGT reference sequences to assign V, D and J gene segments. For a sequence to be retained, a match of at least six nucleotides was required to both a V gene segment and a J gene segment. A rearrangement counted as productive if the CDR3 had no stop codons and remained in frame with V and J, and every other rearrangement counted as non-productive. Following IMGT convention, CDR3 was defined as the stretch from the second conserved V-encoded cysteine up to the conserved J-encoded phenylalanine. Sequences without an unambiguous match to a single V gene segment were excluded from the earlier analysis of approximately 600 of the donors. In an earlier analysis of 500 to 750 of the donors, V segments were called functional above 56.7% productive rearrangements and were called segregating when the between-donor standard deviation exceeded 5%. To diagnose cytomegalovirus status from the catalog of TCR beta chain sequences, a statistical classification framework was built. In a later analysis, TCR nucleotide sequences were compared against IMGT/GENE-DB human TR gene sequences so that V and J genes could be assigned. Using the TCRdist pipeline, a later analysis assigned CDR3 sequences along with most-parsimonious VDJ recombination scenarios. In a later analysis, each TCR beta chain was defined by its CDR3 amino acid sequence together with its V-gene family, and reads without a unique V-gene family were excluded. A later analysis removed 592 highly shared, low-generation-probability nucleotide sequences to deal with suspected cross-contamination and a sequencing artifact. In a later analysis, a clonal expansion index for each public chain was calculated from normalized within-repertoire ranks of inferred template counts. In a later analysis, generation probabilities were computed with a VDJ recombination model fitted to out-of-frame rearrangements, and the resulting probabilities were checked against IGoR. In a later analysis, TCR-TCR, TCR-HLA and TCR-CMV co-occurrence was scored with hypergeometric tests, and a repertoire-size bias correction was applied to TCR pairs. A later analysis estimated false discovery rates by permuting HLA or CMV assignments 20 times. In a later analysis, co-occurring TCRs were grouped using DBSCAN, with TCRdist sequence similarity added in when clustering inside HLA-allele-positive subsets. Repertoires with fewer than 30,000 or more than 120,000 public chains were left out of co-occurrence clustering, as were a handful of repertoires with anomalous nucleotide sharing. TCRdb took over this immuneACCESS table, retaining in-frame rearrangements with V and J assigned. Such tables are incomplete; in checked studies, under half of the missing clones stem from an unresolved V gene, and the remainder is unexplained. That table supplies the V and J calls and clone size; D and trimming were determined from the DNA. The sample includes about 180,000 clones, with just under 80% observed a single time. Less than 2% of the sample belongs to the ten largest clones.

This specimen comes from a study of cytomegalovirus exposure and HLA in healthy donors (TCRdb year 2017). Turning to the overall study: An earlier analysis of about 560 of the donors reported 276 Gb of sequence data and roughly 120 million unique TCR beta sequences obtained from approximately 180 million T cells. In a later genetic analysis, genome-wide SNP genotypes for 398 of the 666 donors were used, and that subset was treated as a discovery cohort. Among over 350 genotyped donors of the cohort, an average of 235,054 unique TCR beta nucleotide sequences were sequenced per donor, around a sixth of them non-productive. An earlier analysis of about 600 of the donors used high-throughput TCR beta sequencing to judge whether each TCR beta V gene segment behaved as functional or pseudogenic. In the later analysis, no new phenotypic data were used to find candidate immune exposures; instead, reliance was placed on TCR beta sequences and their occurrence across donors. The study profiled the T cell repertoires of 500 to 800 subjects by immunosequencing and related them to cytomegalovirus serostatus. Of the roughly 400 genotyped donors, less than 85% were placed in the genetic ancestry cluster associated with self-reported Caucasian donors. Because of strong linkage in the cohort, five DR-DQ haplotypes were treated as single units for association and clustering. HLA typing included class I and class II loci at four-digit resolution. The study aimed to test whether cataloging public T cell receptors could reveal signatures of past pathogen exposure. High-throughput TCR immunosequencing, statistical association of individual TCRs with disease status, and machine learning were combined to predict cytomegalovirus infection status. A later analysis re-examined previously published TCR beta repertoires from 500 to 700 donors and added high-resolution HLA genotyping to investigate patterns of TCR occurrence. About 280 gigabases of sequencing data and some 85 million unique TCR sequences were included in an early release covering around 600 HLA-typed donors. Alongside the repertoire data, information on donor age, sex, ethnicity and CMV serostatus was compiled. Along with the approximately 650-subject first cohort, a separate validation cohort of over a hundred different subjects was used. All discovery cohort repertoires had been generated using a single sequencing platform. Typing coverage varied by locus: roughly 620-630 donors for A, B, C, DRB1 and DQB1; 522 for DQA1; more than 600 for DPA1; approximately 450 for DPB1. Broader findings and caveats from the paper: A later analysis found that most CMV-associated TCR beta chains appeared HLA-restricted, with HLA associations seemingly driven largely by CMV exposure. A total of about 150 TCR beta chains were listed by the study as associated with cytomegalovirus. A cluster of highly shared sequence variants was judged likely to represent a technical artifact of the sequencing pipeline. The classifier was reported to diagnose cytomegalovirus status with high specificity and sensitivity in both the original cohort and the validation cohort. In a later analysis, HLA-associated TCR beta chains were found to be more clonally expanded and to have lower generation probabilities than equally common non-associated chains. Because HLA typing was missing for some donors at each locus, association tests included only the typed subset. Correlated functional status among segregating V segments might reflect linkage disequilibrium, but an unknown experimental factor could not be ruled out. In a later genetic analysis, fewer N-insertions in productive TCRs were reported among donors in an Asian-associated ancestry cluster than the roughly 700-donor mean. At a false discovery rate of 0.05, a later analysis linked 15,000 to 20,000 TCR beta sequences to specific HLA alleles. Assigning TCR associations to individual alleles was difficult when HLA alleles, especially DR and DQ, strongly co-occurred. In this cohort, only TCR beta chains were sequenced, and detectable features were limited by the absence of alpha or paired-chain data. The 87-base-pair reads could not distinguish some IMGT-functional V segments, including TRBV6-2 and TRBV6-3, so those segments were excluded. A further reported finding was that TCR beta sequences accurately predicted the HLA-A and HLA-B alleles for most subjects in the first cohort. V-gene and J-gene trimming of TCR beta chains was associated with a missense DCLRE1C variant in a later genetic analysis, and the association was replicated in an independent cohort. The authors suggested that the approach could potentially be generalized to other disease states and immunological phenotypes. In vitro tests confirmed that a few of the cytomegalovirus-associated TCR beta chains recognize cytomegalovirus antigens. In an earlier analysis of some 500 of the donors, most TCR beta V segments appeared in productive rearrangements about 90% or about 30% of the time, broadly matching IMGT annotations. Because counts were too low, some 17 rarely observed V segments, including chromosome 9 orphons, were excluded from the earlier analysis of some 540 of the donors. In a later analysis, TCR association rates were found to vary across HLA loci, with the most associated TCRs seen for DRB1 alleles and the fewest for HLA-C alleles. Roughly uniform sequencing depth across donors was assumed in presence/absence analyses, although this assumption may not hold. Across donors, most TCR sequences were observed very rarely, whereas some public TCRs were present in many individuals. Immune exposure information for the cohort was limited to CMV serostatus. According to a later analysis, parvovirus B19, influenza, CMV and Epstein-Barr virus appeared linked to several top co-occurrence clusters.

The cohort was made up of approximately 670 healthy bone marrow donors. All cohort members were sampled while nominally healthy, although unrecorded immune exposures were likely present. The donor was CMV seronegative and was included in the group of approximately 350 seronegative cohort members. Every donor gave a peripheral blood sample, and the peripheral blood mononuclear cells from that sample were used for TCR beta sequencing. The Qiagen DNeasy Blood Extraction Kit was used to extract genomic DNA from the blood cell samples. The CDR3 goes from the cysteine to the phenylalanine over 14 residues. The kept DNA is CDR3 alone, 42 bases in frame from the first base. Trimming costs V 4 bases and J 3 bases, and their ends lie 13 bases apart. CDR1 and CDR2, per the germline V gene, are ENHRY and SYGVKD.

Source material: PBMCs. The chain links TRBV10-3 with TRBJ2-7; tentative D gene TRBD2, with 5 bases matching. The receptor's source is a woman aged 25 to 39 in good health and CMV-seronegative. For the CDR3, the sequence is CAISVEGLVYEQYF. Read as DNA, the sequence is TGTGCCATCAGTGTAGAGGGTCTGGTCTACGAGCAGTACTTC.